This T cell receptor (beta chain) was profiled in a study of OX40 agonist ivuxolimab in advanced cancers. Turning to the overall study: The costimulatory receptor OX40 (CD134) was targeted by ivuxolimab, a fully human IgG2 agonistic monoclonal antibody. Intravenous ivuxolimab was administered to patients every 2 weeks at six dose levels: 0.01, 0.1, 0.3, 1.5, 3 and 10 mg/kg. Of the approximately 50 dose-escalation patients, hepatocellular carcinoma was present in around 20, melanoma in around 15, renal cell carcinoma in 9 and head and neck cancer in 9. A male proportion of roughly 80% and a mean age of approximately 58 years, ranging from roughly 23 to 79, were recorded for the dose-escalation cohort. Prior anti-PD-1, anti-PD-L1 or anti-CTLA-4 therapy was permitted, and checkpoint inhibitors had been received by around 40% of dose-escalation patients. Partial responses were achieved by three dose-escalation patients, of whom one had hepatocellular carcinoma and two had cutaneous melanoma. Peripheral TCRbeta sequencing was intended to test whether TCR sequence diversity was altered and clonal T-cell expansion was caused by ivuxolimab. The paper covers the monotherapy dose-escalation part of the phase I ivuxolimab trial, which included N = 52 patients. Points the paper makes about the study in general: On average, CD8+ T cells showed more expanded clones than CD4+ T cells after ivuxolimab. In partial responders in the 0.1-3.0 mg/kg groups, normalized peripheral clonal expansion was found to be among the lowest, especially among CD8+ T cells. Antigen specificity was not determined for the clonally expanded peripheral T cells. At doses from 0.1 to 3.0 mg/kg, clonal expansion was seen in both CD4+ and CD8+ blood T cells between baseline and week 6. Low levels of normalized T-cell clonal expansion were also seen in some nonresponding patients.

Sequences KGHSH (CDR1) and LQKENI (CDR2) are obtained from the germline V gene. V and J lose 4 bases and 2 bases, and a span of 11 bases separates them. The CDR3 numbers 14 residues from cysteine through phenylalanine. Just CDR3 DNA is preserved here, 42 bases in frame from base 1. Remarks on this clone: There is no known antigen for this receptor. One base away there is no much larger clone; base qualities are not given.

The trial excluded patients who had a history of autoimmune disease or were on systemic immunosuppression. In every dose cohort, peripheral blood was drawn for TCR sequencing at baseline, cycle 4 day 1, and cycle 7 day 1. The samples were drawn from a first-in-human, open-label, multicenter phase I dose-escalation trial of ivuxolimab. Adults with locally advanced or metastatic melanoma, renal cell, hepatocellular, or head and neck squamous cell carcinoma were enrolled in the trial. Before TCR sequencing, CD4+ T cells and CD8+ T cells were sorted from peripheral blood as separate populations. Genomic DNA was isolated from the sorted cells so that the TCRbeta CDR3 region could be sequenced. The immunoSEQ Assay was used to sequence the TCRbeta CDR3 regions. TCRdb's version of the immuneACCESS table is confined to in-frame rearrangements and falls short of the full clone set. An unresolved V gene accounts for under half of the shortfall where checked; the remainder is of unknown origin. A total of tens of thousands of clones appear in this sample, 84% of them only once. Of the sample, around 27% is held by the ten largest clones.

This TCR was recovered from an adult with an advanced solid tumor such as melanoma, head and neck, liver or kidney cancer. The rearrangement combines TRBV18 with TRBJ1-2; there is no confident call for the D gene. The sample here was CD4+ or CD8+ T cells sorted from blood, taken in a trial of the OX40 agonist ivuxolimab. The CDR3 has the sequence CASSRKEANYGYTF. The DNA reads TGTGCCAGCTCACGCAAGGAGGCCAACTATGGCTACACCTTC.